What follows is one TCR beta chain and its context. Its specificity is unknown. V lost 5 bases and J lost 4, with 11 bases in between. This CDR3 contains 13 residues. Germline V gene sequence: CDR1 SGHTA, CDR2 FQGNSA. The authors reverse transcribed all of the isolated RNA, so sequencing captured expressed TCRB transcripts. This table comes from immunoSEQ multiplex PCR, and its TCRdb copy is limited to in-frame clones, with some not included. The sample consists of 900,000 or so clones, roughly a sixth of them appearing once. The data stem from a study of beta chain features in type 1 diabetes. Overall study findings and caveats: For patients, the naive, central memory and Treg TCRB repertoires appeared more alike than for healthy donors. Any PCR bias toward short templates would affect both groups alike. Fewer insertions but more deletions were seen at VDJ junctions in type 1 diabetes patients.

The rearrangement links TRBV7-2 to TRBJ1-1; D gene uncertain. The source of this sequence is a woman younger than 30 in good health. The sample consisted of naive CD4+ T cells from blood. CDR3 loop: CASSNHGGTEAFF. In nucleotides, the CDR3 is TGTGCCAGCAGCAATCACGGCGGCACTGAAGCTTTCTTT.